The 2 T cell receptor beta chains listed next were all sequenced from one sample in a study of CD4 T cells in relation to SARS-CoV-2 and coronaviruses. Profiling relied on immunoSEQ multiplex PCR, and the TCRdb table lists in-frame clones only, not all of them. This table holds tens of thousands of clones, around three quarters found once. The antigens for these receptors are not known. The unexposed donors gave CD4+ T cells in about 2011-2018, prior to COVID-19. The cells were cultured for about 10 days before CD4+ T cells were isolated. What was sequenced was CD4+ T cells from PBMCs, cultured in vitro. The receptors were gathered from a human donor in good health.

This clone was seen only once. This chain joins TRBV27 and TRBJ1-6; D possibly corresponds to TRBD1 (5 bases). The CDR3 has 15 amino acids. V lost 7 bases, J lost 7 bases, and 17 bases lay in between. Germline V lookup: CDR1 MNHEY, CDR2 SMNVEV (reference sequence). CDR3 nucleotides: TGTGCCAGCAATCAGGGCGTTGGGTCAAATTCACCCCTCCACTTT. Translating gives CASNQGVGSNSPLHF.

In its sample, this clone was seen once. This sample also contains other DNA sequences that code for the same CDR3. The chain carries TRBV5-6 and TRBJ2-7, with TRBD1 matching over 7 bases. CDR1 SGHDT and CDR2 YYEEEE come from the germline V gene. There are 13 residues in the CDR3. The V and J ends lost 3 bases and 3 bases, in that order; junction bases with no gene match: 3. The CDR3 nucleotides are TGTGCCAGCAGCTCGACAGGGCGCTACGAGCAGTACTTC. Encoded protein: CASSSTGRYEQYF.